The 18 T cell receptor beta chains below all came from one sample that was sequenced in a study of blood T cell repertoires in COVID-19. Clones were sequenced by immunoSEQ multiplex PCR, and TCRdb holds only the in-frame ones, with some missing. The sample includes 490,000 or so clones, 85% to 90% of them seen just once. The sample consisted of PBMCs or T cells enriched from blood (not recorded which). These receptors came from a woman aged 40 to 55 who had recovered from COVID-19.

This chain connects TRBV15 to TRBJ2-7, with 11 bases lining up with TRBD2. Germline V gene data show CDR1 as LNHNV and CDR2 as YYDKDF (reference sequence). The CDR3 totals 16 residues. Unmatched junction bases numbered 6, after V lost 0 bases and J lost 5 bases. DNA for the CDR3: TGTGCCACCAGCAGAGAGGTAGCGGGAGGGCCCCACGAGCAGTACTTC. This translates into CATSREVAGGPHEQYF.

The rearrangement joins TRBV11-2 to TRBJ2-1; TRBD2 agrees at 8 bases. Looked up from germline, CDR1 is SGHAT and CDR2 is FQNNGV. The J segment lost 7 bases and the V segment lost 1 base, leaving 9 bases of the junction unmatched. This CDR3 spans 16 amino acids. The CDR3 DNA reads TGTGCCAGCAGCTTAGGGGTCAGGGTAGCGGGAAATGAGCAGTTCTTC. It translates to CASSLGVRVAGNEQFF.

This chain uses TRBV6-6 with TRBJ1-6; 10 bases align to TRBD1. CDR3 length: 16 amino acids. The trim removed 6 bases at V and 4 bases at J, leaving 6 bases unmatched. Per germline, CDR1 MNHNY and CDR2 SVGAGI (reference sequence). Written as DNA, the CDR3 is TGTGCCAGCAGCCACGGACAGGGGGAATATAATTCACCCCTCCACTTT. Amino acids: CASSHGQGEYNSPLHF.

A few counts support this clone. This rearrangement joins TRBV4-2 to TRBJ1-1; no clear D gene. This CDR3 contains 14 residues. The V end was cut by 1 base, the J end by 7 bases, with 13 bases between. Germline V lookup: CDR1 LGHNA, CDR2 YNFKEQ. The CDR3 reads CASSQAEFRDEAFF. CDR3 nucleotides: TGTGCCAGCAGCCAAGCGGAATTCCGGGATGAAGCTTTCTTT.

The chain links TRBV27 to TRBJ1-2, with 7 bases identical to TRBD1. The CDR3 covers 14 residues. Germline lookup yields CDR1 MNHEY and CDR2 SMNVEV (reference sequence). The V gene end was trimmed by 4 bases and the J gene end by 8 bases; junction bases not matched to a gene: 10. The CDR3 sequence is CASSSGQAVGGYTF. CDR3 in DNA: TGTGCCAGCAGTTCAGGACAGGCCGTCGGGGGCTACACCTTC.

This chain joins TRBV6-5 and TRBJ1-1; D remains ambiguous. This CDR3 has 14 residues. V was cut by 2 bases and J by 2 bases, with 9 bases left in between. Germline CDR1 is MNHEY and CDR2 is SVGAGI. CDR3 coding DNA: TGTGCCAGCAGTTACGGGCAGGTTAACACTGAAGCTTTCTTT. Translated: CASSYGQVNTEAFF.

The gene calls are TRBV7-2 and TRBJ2-7; TRBD1 agrees at 7 bases. J gave up 3 bases and V 4 bases, and 18 bases lay outside the gene matches. The CDR3 has 18 residues. Germline assignment: CDR1 SGHTA and CDR2 FQGNSA. CDR3 sequence: CASSSFPDRPQRSYEQYF. CDR3 coding DNA: TGTGCCAGCAGCTCGTTTCCGGACAGGCCACAACGGAGCTACGAGCAGTACTTC.

This chain links TRBV7-8 with TRBJ2-1, with D uncertain. This CDR3 region has 14 residues. Germline CDR1 and CDR2: SGHVS and FQNEAQ. V gave up 7 bases and J gave up 7 bases, with 17 bases separating them. Here the CDR3 reads CASTLGRVPNEQFF. The CDR3, as DNA: TGTGCCAGCACCCTAGGCCGGGTCCCAAATGAGCAGTTCTTC.

The rearrangement uses TRBV30 and TRBJ1-6, with D possibly being TRBD1 (6 bases). Trimming shortened V by 0 bases and J by 3 bases, and 12 bases separated the two germline ends. CDR3 length: 16 residues. Germline V gene data show CDR1 as GTSNPN and CDR2 as SVGIG (reference sequence). The CDR3 loop is CAWSVQGMVYNSPLHF. For the CDR3, the DNA is TGTGCCTGGAGTGTCCAGGGGATGGTCTATAATTCACCCCTCCACTTT.

The chain has TRBV18 and TRBJ1-3; 10 bases align to TRBD1. CDR1 and CDR2 from the germline V gene are KGHSH and LQKENI. J was trimmed by 0 bases and V by 3 bases; bases with no gene match: 23. CDR3 length: 23 amino acids. As DNA, the CDR3 is TGTGCCAGCTCACCCCGGGGAAACCGGGACAGGGGACTCCTAATCGGCTCTGGAAACACCATATATTTT. It codes for CASSPRGNRDRGLLIGSGNTIYF.

CDR3 sequence (DNA): TGTGCCAGCAGCTTGGCCGACCCGGTGAGGAACAATGAGCAGTTCTTC. The encoded protein is CASSLADPVRNNEQFF. The chain uses TRBV7-9 and TRBJ2-1, with D uncertain. There are 16 residues in the CDR3. Germline lookup yields CDR1 SEHNR and CDR2 FQNEAQ (reference sequence). Trimming cost V 3 bases and J 5 bases, with 17 bases left between them.

A few counts support this clone. The DNA for the CDR3 is TGTGCCAGCAGCTTGCAGGCAGATACGCAGTATTTT. It encodes CASSLQADTQYF. The chain joins TRBV7-9 to TRBJ2-3; D remains ambiguous. The V end lost 3 bases, the J end lost 4 bases, and 5 bases lay between the germline ends. The CDR3 sequence is 12 residues long. From germline, CDR1 is SEHNR and CDR2 FQNEAQ (reference sequence).

The chain recombines TRBV27 with TRBJ1-5; D unresolved. The CDR3 has 13 residues. Trimming shortened V by 6 bases and J by 1 base, and 7 bases separated the two germline ends. Looked up from germline, CDR1 is MNHEY and CDR2 is SMNVEV (reference sequence). The CDR3 spells CASRVGSNQPQHF. CDR3 in DNA: TGTGCCAGCAGAGTCGGGAGCAATCAGCCCCAGCATTTT.

V is TRBV7-2 and J is TRBJ1-2; a weak D match, TRBD1 (6 bases). Germline values: CDR1 SGHTA, CDR2 FQGNSA. The V and J ends lost 4 bases and 4 bases respectively, with 22 bases between them. The CDR3 spans 17 residues. CDR3 sequence (DNA): TGTGCCAGCAGCTCGTTAACCAGGGGCGGGAGGATCTATGGCTACACCTTC. This encodes CASSSLTRGGRIYGYTF.

CDR3 nucleotides: TGTGCCAGCAGCGCGGGTCTTCTAGAAGAGACCCAGTACTTC. Its translation: CASSAGLLEETQYF. This sequence joins TRBV6-2 or TRBV6-3 and TRBJ2-5; possible D gene TRBD2, 5 bases. This CDR3 is 14 amino acids long. CDR1 is MNHEY, CDR2 SVGEGT, per germline. V dropped 6 bases and J dropped 3 bases, with 14 bases sitting between them.

V and J are TRBV29-1 and TRBJ2-7; D is perhaps TRBD2 (6 bases). Trimming left V 6 bases short and J 4 bases short, with 10 bases between. The germline gives CDR1 SQVTM, CDR2 ANQGSEA. CDR3 length equals 11 residues. CDR3 amino acids: CSVGDSYEQYF. CDR3 coding DNA: TGCAGCGTCGGGGACTCGTACGAGCAGTACTTC.

The chain combines TRBV27 with TRBJ2-3; 8 positions match TRBD2. Germline V gene lookup returns CDR1 MNHEY and CDR2 SMNVEV (reference sequence). This CDR3 region has 17 residues. The trim removed 2 bases at V and 2 bases at J, leaving 9 bases unmatched. This chain's CDR3 is CASSLPSGSWSTDTQYF. The CDR3 DNA follows: TGTGCCAGCAGTTTACCAAGCGGGAGTTGGTCCACAGATACGCAGTATTTT.

The gene calls are TRBV13 and TRBJ2-1; TRBD2 agrees at 12 bases. The J segment lost 9 bases and the V segment lost 0 bases, leaving 0 bases of the junction unmatched. The germline gives CDR1 PRHDT, CDR2 FYEKMQ (reference sequence). This CDR3 is 14 amino acids long. The CDR3 DNA is TGTGCCAGCAGCTTAGGACTAGCGGGAGGTGAGCAGTTCTTC. Translating gives CASSLGLAGGEQFF. Filled out from reference TRBV13 and TRBJ2-1, the complete variable domain reads AAGVIQSPRHLIKEKRETATLKCYPIPRHDTVYWYQQGPGQDPQFLISFYEKMQSDKGSIPDRFSAQQFSDYHSELNMSSLELGDSALYFCASSLGLAGGEQFFGPGTRLTVL.